This TCR beta chain was identified in a study of blood T cell repertoires in COVID-19. Libraries were prepared by immunoSEQ multiplex PCR; TCRdb keeps only in-frame clonotypes and omits some of them. The sample yields approximately 64,000 clones, roughly 88% seen once. The CDR3 sequence is 15 residues long. Germline V gene sequence: CDR1 SGHTA, CDR2 FQGNSA. The ends were cut back, 5 bases at V and 1 base at J, with 12 bases in the middle. This sequence was found in a man between 65 and 85 years old with acute or convalescent COVID-19. This chain uses TRBV7-2 with TRBJ1-3; tentative D call: TRBD1 (5 bases). Sequenced input: peripheral blood. The CDR3 protein is CASSLEGVSGNTIYF. CDR3 sequence (DNA): TGTGCCAGCAGCCTCGAAGGGGTTTCTGGAAACACCATATATTTT.